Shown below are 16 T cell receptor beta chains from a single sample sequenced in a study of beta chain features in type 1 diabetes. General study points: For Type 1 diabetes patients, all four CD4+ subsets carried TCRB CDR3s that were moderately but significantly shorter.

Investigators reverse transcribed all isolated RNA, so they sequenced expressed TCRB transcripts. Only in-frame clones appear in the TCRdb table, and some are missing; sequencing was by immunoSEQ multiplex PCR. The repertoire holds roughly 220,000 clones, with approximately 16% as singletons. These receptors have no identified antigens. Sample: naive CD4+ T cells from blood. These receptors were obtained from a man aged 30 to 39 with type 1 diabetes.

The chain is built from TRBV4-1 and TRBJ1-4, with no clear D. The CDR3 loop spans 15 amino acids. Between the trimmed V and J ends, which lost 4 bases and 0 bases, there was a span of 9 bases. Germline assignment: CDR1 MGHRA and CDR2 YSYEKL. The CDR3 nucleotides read TGCGCCAGCAGCCTCCCGGGAGCAACTAATGAAAAACTGTTTTTT. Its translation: CASSLPGATNEKLFF.

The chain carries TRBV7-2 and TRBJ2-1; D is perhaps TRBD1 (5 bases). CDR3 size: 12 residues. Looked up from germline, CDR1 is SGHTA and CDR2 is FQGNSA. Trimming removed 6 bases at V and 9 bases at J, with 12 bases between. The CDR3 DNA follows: TGTGCCAGCAGAGGCCAGGGCGGTGAGCAGTTCTTC. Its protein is CASRGQGGEQFF.

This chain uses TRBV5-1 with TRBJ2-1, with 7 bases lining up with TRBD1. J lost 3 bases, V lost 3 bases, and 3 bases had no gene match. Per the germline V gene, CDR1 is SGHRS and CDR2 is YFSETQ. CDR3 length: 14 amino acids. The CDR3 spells CASSSTGYYNEQFF. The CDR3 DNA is TGCGCCAGCAGCTCGACAGGGTACTACAATGAGCAGTTCTTC.

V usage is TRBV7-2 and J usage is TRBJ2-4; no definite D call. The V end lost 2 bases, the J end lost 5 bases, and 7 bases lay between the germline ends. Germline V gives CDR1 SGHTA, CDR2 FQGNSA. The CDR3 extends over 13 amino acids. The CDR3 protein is CASSLRPENIQYF. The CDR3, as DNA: TGTGCCAGCAGCTTACGACCGGAAAACATTCAGTACTTC.

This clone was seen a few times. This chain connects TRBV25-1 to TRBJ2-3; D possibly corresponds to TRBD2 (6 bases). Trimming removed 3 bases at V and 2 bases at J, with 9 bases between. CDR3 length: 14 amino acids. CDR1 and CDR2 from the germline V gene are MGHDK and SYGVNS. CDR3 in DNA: TGTGCCAGCAGTGACGGGAGAACCACAGATACGCAGTATTTT. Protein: CASSDGRTTDTQYF. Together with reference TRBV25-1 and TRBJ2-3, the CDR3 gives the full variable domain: EADIYQTPRYLVIGTGKKITLECSQTMGHDKMYWYQQDPGMELHLIHYSYGVNSTEKGDLSSESTVSRIRTEHFPLTLESARPSHTSQYLCASSDGRTTDTQYFGPGTRLTVL.

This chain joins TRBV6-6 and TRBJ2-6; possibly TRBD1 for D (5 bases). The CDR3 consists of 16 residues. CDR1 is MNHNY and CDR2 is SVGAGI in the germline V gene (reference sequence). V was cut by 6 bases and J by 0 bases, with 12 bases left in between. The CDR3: CASRYQGNSGANVLTF. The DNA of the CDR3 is TGTGCCAGCAGATATCAGGGAAACTCTGGGGCCAACGTCCTGACTTTC.

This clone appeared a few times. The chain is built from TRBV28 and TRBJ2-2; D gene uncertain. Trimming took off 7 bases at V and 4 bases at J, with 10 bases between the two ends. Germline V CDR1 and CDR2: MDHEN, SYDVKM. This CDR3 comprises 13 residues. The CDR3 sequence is CASMVPTTGELFF. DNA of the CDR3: TGTGCCAGCATGGTCCCAACCACCGGGGAGCTGTTTTTT.

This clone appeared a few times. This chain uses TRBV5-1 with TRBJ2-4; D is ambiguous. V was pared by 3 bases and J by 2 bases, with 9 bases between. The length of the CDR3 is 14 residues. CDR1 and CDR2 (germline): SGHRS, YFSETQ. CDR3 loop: CASSSQNPKNIQYF. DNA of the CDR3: TGCGCCAGCAGCTCACAGAATCCCAAAAACATTCAGTACTTC.

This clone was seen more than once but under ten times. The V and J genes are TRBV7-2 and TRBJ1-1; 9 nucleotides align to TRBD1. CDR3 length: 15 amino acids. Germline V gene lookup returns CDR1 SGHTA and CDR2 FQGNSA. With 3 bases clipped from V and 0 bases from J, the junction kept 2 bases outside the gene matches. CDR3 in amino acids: CASSFGTGLNTEAFF. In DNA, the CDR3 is TGTGCCAGCAGCTTCGGGACAGGGCTGAACACTGAAGCTTTCTTT.

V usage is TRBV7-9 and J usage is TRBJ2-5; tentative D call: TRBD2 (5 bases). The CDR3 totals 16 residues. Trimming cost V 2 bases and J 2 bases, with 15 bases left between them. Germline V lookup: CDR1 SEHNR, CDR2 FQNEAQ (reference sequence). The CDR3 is CASSLTPRPGQETQYF. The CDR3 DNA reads TGTGCCAGCAGCTTAACCCCGAGGCCGGGGCAAGAGACCCAGTACTTC.

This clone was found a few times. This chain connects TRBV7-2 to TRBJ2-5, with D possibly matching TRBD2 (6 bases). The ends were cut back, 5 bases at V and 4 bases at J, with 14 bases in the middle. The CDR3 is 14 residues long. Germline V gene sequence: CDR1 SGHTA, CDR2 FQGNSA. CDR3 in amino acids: CASSPGGPRETQYF. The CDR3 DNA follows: TGTGCCAGCAGCCCCGGAGGGCCAAGAGAGACCCAGTACTTC.

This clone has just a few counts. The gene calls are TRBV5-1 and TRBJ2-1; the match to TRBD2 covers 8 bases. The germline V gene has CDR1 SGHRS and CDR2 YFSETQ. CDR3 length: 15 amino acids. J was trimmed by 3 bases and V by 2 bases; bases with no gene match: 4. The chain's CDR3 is CASSLSLAGYNEQFF. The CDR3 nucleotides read TGCGCCAGCAGCTTAAGCCTAGCGGGCTACAATGAGCAGTTCTTC.

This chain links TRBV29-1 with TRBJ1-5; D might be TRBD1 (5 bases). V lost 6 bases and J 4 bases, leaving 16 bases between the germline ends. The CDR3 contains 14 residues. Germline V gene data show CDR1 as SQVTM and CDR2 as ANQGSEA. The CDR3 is CSVSETGGNQPQHF. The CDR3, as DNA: TGCAGCGTATCCGAAACGGGGGGGAATCAGCCCCAGCATTTT.

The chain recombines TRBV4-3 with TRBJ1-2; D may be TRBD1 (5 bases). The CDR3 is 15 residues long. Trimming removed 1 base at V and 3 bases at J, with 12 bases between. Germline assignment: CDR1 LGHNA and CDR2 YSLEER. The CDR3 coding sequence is TGCGCCAGCAGCCAAGTCAGGGCGGAGGACTATGGCTACACCTTC. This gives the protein CASSQVRAEDYGYTF.

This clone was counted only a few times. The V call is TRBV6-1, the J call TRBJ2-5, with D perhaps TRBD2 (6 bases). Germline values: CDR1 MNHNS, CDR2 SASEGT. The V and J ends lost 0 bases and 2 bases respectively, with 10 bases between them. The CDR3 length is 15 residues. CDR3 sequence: CASSEAGTYQETQYF. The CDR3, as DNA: TGTGCCAGCAGTGAAGCGGGGACTTATCAAGAGACCCAGTACTTC.

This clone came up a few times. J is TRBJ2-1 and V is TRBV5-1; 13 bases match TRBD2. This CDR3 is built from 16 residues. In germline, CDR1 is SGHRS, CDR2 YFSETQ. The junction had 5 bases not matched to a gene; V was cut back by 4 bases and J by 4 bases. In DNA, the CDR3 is TGCGCCAGCAGCCCTCCGGGACTAGCGGGGTACAATGAGCAGTTCTTC. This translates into CASSPPGLAGYNEQFF.